The present TCR beta chain was sequenced within a study of beta chain features in type 1 diabetes. It was via CD45RO/CCR7/CD25/CD127/CD95/CD27 that CD4+ naive, central memory, regulatory and stem cell-like memory cells were sorted. Broader study findings: VDJ junctions sequenced from type 1 diabetes patients showed fewer insertions and more deletions. Overrepresentation of cells with high TCR expression could result from cDNA sequencing. When Type 1 diabetes patients were examined, their TCRB CDR3s proved moderately but significantly shorter in all four CD4+ subsets.

Sequenced material consisted of expressed TCRB transcripts (all of the isolated RNA was reverse transcribed). This table comes from immunoSEQ multiplex PCR, and its TCRdb copy is limited to in-frame clones, with some not included. The sample holds 160,000 or so clones, roughly 60% seen once. This clone was counted a few times. Its antigen is as yet unknown. Sequenced material: naive CD4+ T cells from blood. This receptor was obtained from a man aged 30-40 years with type 1 diabetes.

CDR3 sequence reads: CASSFVDYGYTF. CDR3 nucleotide sequence: TGTGCCAGCAGCTTTGTGGACTATGGCTACACCTTC. This sequence joins TRBV7-2 and TRBJ1-2; the D is unclear. Trimming pared 3 bases from V and 3 bases from J, leaving 5 bases between. This CDR3 comprises 12 residues. Germline-derived CDR1 and CDR2 are SGHTA and FQGNSA. The whole variable domain, remainder taken from reference TRBV7-2 and TRBJ1-2, is GAGVSQSPSNKVTEKGKDVELRCDPISGHTALYWYRQSLGQGLEFLIYFQGNSAPDKSGLPSDRFSAERTGGSVSTLTIQRTQQEDSAVYLCASSFVDYGYTFGSGTRLTVV.